These T cell receptor beta chains were read from a single sample in a study of post-analysis software for immune sequencing data. TCRdb analysed the PCR reads with MiXCR anew, one entry per CDR3 protein. Of about 430,000 distinct CDR3 sequences listed, 39% are singletons. What was sequenced was blood. The receptors shown here come from a girl aged 2-10 years with multiple sclerosis. Both conserved end residues are part of each CDR3. D genes are given only for firm matches. Rows give clone size only sometimes, using once, few, many, or a class for an expanded clone.

j_call v_call d_call clone_size cdr3_aa cdr3_nt
TRBJ2-7 TRBV20-1 TRBD1 few CSARGGTGVISYEQYF TGCAGTGCTAGAGGGGGGACAGGGGTAATATCCTACGAGCAGTACTTC
TRBJ2-3 TRBV7-6 . few CASSLGAEGSTDTQYF TGTGCCAGCAGCTTAGGGGCTGAGGGCAGCACAGATACGCAGTATTTT
TRBJ2-7 TRBV20-1 . . CSAIVHPYEQYF TGCAGTGCTATCGTGCACCCCTACGAGCAGTACTTC
TRBJ2-4 TRBV25-1 . . CASSGQSVKNIQYF TGTGCCAGCAGCGGACAGTCCGTAAAAAACATTCAGTACTTC
TRBJ2-7 TRBV7-2 . few CASSLAFYHEQYF TGTGCCAGCAGCTTAGCGTTTTACCACGAGCAGTACTTC
TRBJ1-5 TRBV7-9 TRBD1 few CASSPVGTGVQPQHF TGTGCCAGCAGCCCGGTGGGGACAGGGGTTCAGCCCCAGCATTTT
TRBJ2-6 TRBV11-2 TRBD2 . CASSSPRTSGGWSGANVLTF TGTGCCAGCAGCTCCCCCCGAACTAGCGGGGGGTGGTCTGGGGCCAACGTCCTGACTTTC
TRBJ1-4 TRBV12-3/TRBV12-4 TRBD1 few CASTVDRGNEKLFF TGTGCCAGCACCGTGGACAGGGGGAATGAAAAACTGTTTTTT
TRBJ1-2 TRBV2 . few CASIQGRGNYGYTF TGTGCCAGCATCCAGGGGAGGGGTAACTATGGCTACACCTTC
TRBJ2-5 TRBV29-1 . . CSARDLQETQYF TGCAGCGCCCGGGACCTCCAAGAGACCCAGTACTTC
TRBJ2-1 TRBV9 . . CASSVVDEQFF TGTGCCAGCAGCGTAGTCGATGAGCAGTTCTTC
TRBJ2-3 TRBV12-3/TRBV12-4 . few CASSSPLARTDTQYF TGTGCCAGCAGTTCACCTCTAGCGAGGACAGATACGCAGTATTTT
TRBJ2-7 TRBV12-3/TRBV12-4 . . CASSLVASRSHEQYF TGTGCCAGCAGTTTGGTGGCTAGCAGGAGCCACGAGCAGTACTTC
TRBJ2-1 TRBV20-1 . . CSARDRDLACSEQFF TGCAGTGCTAGAGACCGGGACTTAGCGTGTTCTGAGCAGTTCTTC
TRBJ1-2 TRBV5-6 . few CASSLGGRRFGYTF TGTGCCAGCAGCTTGGGAGGGCGAAGATTTGGCTACACCTTC
TRBJ1-2 TRBV20-1 . . CSATGLDGYTF TGCAGTGCTACCGGACTAGATGGCTACACCTTC
TRBJ2-3 TRBV28 . . CATTQRSWVTDTQYF TGTGCTACTACGCAGCGGAGTTGGGTCACAGATACGCAGTATTTT
TRBJ2-1 TRBV7-3 TRBD1 . CASSLRDRGSDDEQFF TGTGCCAGCAGCCTCCGGGACAGGGGATCTGACGATGAGCAGTTCTTC
TRBJ2-3 TRBV2 . . CASSPEALGTDTQYF TGTGCCAGCAGTCCAGAGGCTCTTGGGACAGATACGCAGTATTTT
TRBJ1-5 TRBV12-3/TRBV12-4 . . CASNTGRDRPQHF TGTGCCAGCAACACAGGGAGAGATCGGCCCCAGCATTTT
TRBJ2-1 TRBV4-3 . few CASSQDHGSFSREQFF TGCGCCAGCAGCCAAGATCACGGGAGCTTTTCGCGTGAGCAGTTCTTC
TRBJ2-5 TRBV6-5 TRBD1 . CASRHGTVDLQETQYF TGTGCCAGCAGGCACGGGACAGTGGATCTCCAAGAGACCCAGTACTTC
TRBJ1-2 TRBV20-1 . few CSARGAGVSYGYTF TGCAGTGCTAGAGGGGCAGGCGTAAGCTATGGCTACACCTTC
TRBJ2-5 TRBV20-1 . few CSARQGEAQYF TGCAGTGCTAGACAAGGGGAGGCCCAGTACTTC
TRBJ2-1 TRBV7-9 . . CASASNVGYEQFF TGTGCCAGCGCCTCCAATGTCGGGTATGAGCAGTTCTTC
TRBJ2-1 TRBV20-1 . few CSARGRDFYNEQFF TGCAGTGCTAGGGGGCGGGACTTTTACAATGAGCAGTTCTTC
TRBJ2-1 TRBV29-1 TRBD2 few CSVTGGPSEQFF TGCAGCGTTACGGGAGGGCCCTCTGAGCAGTTCTTC
TRBJ1-6 TRBV5-1 TRBD1 . CASSFGTENSPLHF TGCGCCAGCAGCTTCGGGACAGAGAATTCACCCCTCCACTTT
TRBJ1-1 TRBV3-1 . . CASRVDNREAFF TGTGCCAGCAGGGTAGATAACAGGGAAGCTTTCTTT
TRBJ2-3 TRBV7-9 . . CASSSRGESTDTQYF TGTGCCAGCAGCTCGAGAGGGGAGTCAACAGATACGCAGTATTTT
TRBJ2-3 TRBV4-3 . few CASSQGWIRLTDTQYF TGCGCCAGCAGCCAAGGGTGGATTAGGCTCACAGATACGCAGTATTTT
TRBJ2-7 TRBV28 TRBD2 . CASRPLAGVTYEQYF TGTGCCAGCAGGCCTCTAGCGGGGGTAACCTACGAGCAGTACTTC
TRBJ2-7 TRBV27 . . CASSLSRISYEQYF TGTGCCAGCAGTTTATCGCGTATATCCTACGAGCAGTACTTC
TRBJ2-5 TRBV28 . few CASSRAGTNKQETQYF TGTGCCAGCAGTCGAGCCGGGACGAATAAACAAGAGACCCAGTACTTC
TRBJ1-5 TRBV12-3/TRBV12-4 TRBD1 . CASSPGTGLDSPQHF TGTGCCAGCAGCCCCGGGACAGGTCTGGATTCGCCCCAGCATTTT
TRBJ2-1 TRBV20-1 . few CSAKLVSYNEQFF TGCAGTGCTAAGTTGGTTAGTTACAATGAGCAGTTCTTC
TRBJ2-3 TRBV18 . few CASSPSTLSTDTQYF TGTGCCAGCTCACCGAGCACACTTAGCACAGATACGCAGTATTTT
TRBJ1-1 TRBV28 . . CASSPQSVNTEAFF TGTGCCAGCAGTCCCCAGTCGGTGAACACTGAAGCTTTCTTT
TRBJ2-1 TRBV29-1 . few CSVEAPNYNEQFF TGCAGCGTTGAAGCCCCTAATTACAATGAGCAGTTCTTC
TRBJ2-5 TRBV20-1 TRBD1 few CSAYRGYEETQYF TGCAGTGCTTACAGGGGGTATGAGGAGACCCAGTACTTC
TRBJ2-1 TRBV5-5 . . CATQPKNLESSYNEQFF TGTGCCACCCAGCCCAAAAACCTAGAATCATCCTACAATGAGCAGTTCTTC
TRBJ2-1 TRBV21-1 . . CASSLADRAYNEQFF TGTGCCAGCAGCCTGGCCGATCGGGCCTACAATGAGCAGTTCTTC
TRBJ2-4 TRBV5-4 . few CASSLQQVAKNIQYF TGTGCCAGCAGCTTGCAACAGGTAGCCAAAAACATTCAGTACTTC
TRBJ2-1 TRBV14 . . CASSQGRTGVLYNEQFF TGTGCCAGCAGCCAAGGCAGAACGGGCGTATTGTACAATGAGCAGTTCTTC
TRBJ1-1 TRBV7-3 . . CASSLSQGGTEAFF TGTGCCAGCAGCCTAAGTCAGGGAGGTACTGAAGCTTTCTTT
TRBJ1-4 TRBV12-3/TRBV12-4 . once CASRINEKLFF TGTGCCAGCAGGATTAATGAAAAACTGTTTTTT
TRBJ1-3 TRBV18 . . CASSHNTGTGNTIYF TGTGCCAGCTCACACAATACAGGGACTGGAAACACCATATATTTT
TRBJ2-1 TRBV29-1 TRBD1 few CSVYRDRDYNEQFF TGCAGCGTTTACCGGGACAGGGACTACAATGAGCAGTTCTTC
TRBJ2-7 TRBV18 . . CASSPRDEQYF TGTGCCAGCTCACCCCGGGACGAGCAGTACTTC
TRBJ1-5 TRBV20-1 . . CSARSVHLDQPQHF TGCAGTGCTAGGTCGGTTCATCTCGATCAGCCCCAGCATTTT
TRBJ1-5 TRBV10-3 . . CAIATGGDQSQHF TGTGCCATCGCGACGGGCGGGGATCAGTCCCAGCATTTT
TRBJ2-3 TRBV20-1 TRBD2 few CSARDPGGSMNTQYF TGCAGTGCTAGAGATCCGGGCGGGAGTATGAATACGCAGTATTTT
TRBJ2-7 TRBV7-9 . few CASSLDVAELYEQYF TGTGCCAGCAGCTTAGATGTTGCGGAGCTCTACGAGCAGTACTTC
TRBJ2-7 TRBV7-2 . few CASSRSAGLDEQYF TGTGCCAGCAGCCGATCCGCGGGGCTCGACGAGCAGTACTTC